Listed here are 24 T cell receptor beta chains from one sample, sequenced in a study of blood T cell repertoires in COVID-19. Repertoires were generated with immunoSEQ multiplex PCR, while TCRdb's copy carries only in-frame clones and drops some. The table includes 95,000 to 130,000 clones, approximately 82% detected once. The sequencing input was peripheral blood. The source is a man aged 65 to 85 with active or convalescent COVID-19.

Concerning this clone: The germline gene is not matched at one end of the junction; a read error may be the cause. The chain carries TRBV4-3 and TRBJ2-2, with D possibly being TRBD1 (6 bases). The V gene's germline CDR1 is LGHNA and CDR2 YSLEER. The CDR3 has 15 residues. The CDR3 here is CASRQGRQGTGELFF. As DNA, the CDR3 is TGCGCCAGCAGACAAGGGCGGCAGGGGACCGGGGAGCTGTTTTTT.

The CDR3 DNA reads as TGTGCCAGCAGAAGCAGCTGGACAGGGGGCTCCGGGGAGCTGTTTTTT. Its protein is CASRSSWTGGSGELFF. The J gene is TRBJ2-2, the V gene TRBV28, with 11 bases that match TRBD1. The germline gives CDR1 MDHEN, CDR2 SYDVKM. Unmatched junction bases numbered 9, after V lost 6 bases and J lost 6 bases. The CDR3 has 16 residues.

This clone has just one count. The rearrangement links TRBV9 to TRBJ2-3; D is possibly TRBD2 (7 bases). Germline V gene data show CDR1 as SGDLS and CDR2 as YYNGEE. This CDR3 spans 14 amino acids. The V end lost 2 bases, the J end lost 3 bases, and 10 bases lay between the germline ends. This CDR3 is CASSVGGPTDTQYF. In DNA form, the CDR3 reads TGTGCCAGCAGCGTGGGGGGGCCGACAGATACGCAGTATTTT.

This chain links TRBV29-1 with TRBJ2-5, with TRBD2 identical over 14 bases. Germline values: CDR1 SQVTM, CDR2 ANQGSEA. The CDR3 extends over 13 amino acids. Trimming at V came to 7 bases and at J to 5 bases, leaving 3 bases not matched to a gene. As DNA, the CDR3 is TGCAGCGGGCGGACTAGCGGGAGGGAGACCCAGTACTTC. Protein sequence: CSGRTSGRETQYF.

The J gene is TRBJ1-1, the V gene TRBV10-1; no firm D call. Trimming removed 7 bases from V and 6 bases from J, with 12 bases in between. This CDR3 has 12 residues. Germline loops: CDR1 WNHNN, CDR2 SYGVQD (reference sequence). The CDR3 DNA follows: TGCGCCAGCAACTCCGGTTTGGCTGAAGCTTTCTTT. Protein: CASNSGLAEAFF.

In its sample, this clone was seen once. J is TRBJ1-5 and V is TRBV4-3; D gene unclear. Looked up from germline, CDR1 is LGHNA and CDR2 is YSLEER. The V gene lost 0 bases and the J gene lost 3 bases, with 3 bases spanning the gap. The CDR3 extends over 13 amino acids. CDR3 loop: CASSQELNQPQHF. CDR3 sequence (DNA): TGCGCCAGCAGCCAAGAACTCAATCAGCCCCAGCATTTT.

A few counts support this clone. DNA for the CDR3: TGCGCCAGCAGCCAAGAGTACCCAGCGGGAGGTTACGAGCAGTACTTC. Translating it yields CASSQEYPAGGYEQYF. V is TRBV4-3 and J is TRBJ2-7, with 9 bases aligning to TRBD2. The germline CDR1 and CDR2 sequences are LGHNA and YSLEER. The length of the CDR3 is 16 residues. J gave up 4 bases and V 0 bases, and 7 bases lay outside the gene matches.

The chain joins TRBV23-1 to TRBJ1-2; TRBD1 aligns across 9 bases. TRBV23-1 is identified as an open reading frame with a role that is uncertain. This CDR3 is 14 amino acids long. Trimming at V came to 0 bases and at J to 6 bases, leaving 2 bases not matched to a gene. CDR3 DNA sequence: TGCGCCAGCAGTCAATCCGGGACAGGGAATGGCTACACCTTC. Amino acid sequence: CASSQSGTGNGYTF.

This rearrangement joins TRBV18 to TRBJ2-5; TRBD2 matches at 15 bases. CDR1 is KGHSH and CDR2 is LQKENI in the germline V gene. The V segment lost 3 bases and the J segment 7 bases; nucleotides outside the gene matches: 6. This CDR3 is built from 16 residues. The CDR3 spells CASSPAPGLAGGTQYF. CDR3 nucleotides: TGTGCCAGCTCACCGGCCCCGGGACTAGCGGGAGGGACCCAGTACTTC.

V is TRBV5-1 and J is TRBJ2-7, with 7 nucleotides matching TRBD2. The CDR3 has 15 residues. CDR1 is SGHRS and CDR2 is YFSETQ in the germline V gene. J lost 2 bases, V lost 0 bases, and 5 bases had no gene match. CDR3 coding DNA: TGCGCCAGCAGCTTGGTCAGCGGGACTACCTACGAGCAGTACTTC. Translation gives CASSLVSGTTYEQYF.

The chain joins TRBV12-3 or TRBV12-4 to TRBJ1-6, with D possibly matching TRBD1 (5 bases). Deletions cut 3 bases from V and 13 bases from J, with 7 bases between. There are 11 residues in the CDR3. The DNA for the CDR3 is TGTGCCAGCAGTTTCGGGGGGCCCCTCCACTTT. Translated: CASSFGGPLHF.

The rearrangement joins TRBV27 to TRBJ1-6; perhaps TRBD1 as D (5 bases). Germline V lookup: CDR1 MNHEY, CDR2 SMNVEV (reference sequence). The CDR3 length is 15 residues. Trimming pared 3 bases from V and 7 bases from J, leaving 13 bases between. CDR3 amino acids: CASSLSGGENSPLHF. The CDR3 DNA follows: TGTGCCAGCAGTTTGAGTGGAGGGGAAAATTCACCCCTCCACTTT.

With respect to this clone: Distinct nucleotide sequences in the sample also encode this CDR3. The chain carries TRBV3-1 (or the pseudogene TRBV3-2) and TRBJ1-1; 10 nucleotides match TRBD1. Germline V lookup: CDR1 LGHDT, CDR2 YNNKEL (reference sequence). V lost 4 bases and J lost 4; bases outside the gene matches: 3. There are 14 residues in the CDR3. The CDR3 sequence is CASSPGQGSTEAFF. The CDR3 DNA is TGTGCCAGCAGCCCGGGACAGGGGTCCACTGAAGCTTTCTTT.

About this clone itself: This may come from a read error, since a much larger clone is one base off. The sample carries other DNA sequences with the same CDR3. V gene TRBV6-5 combines with J gene TRBJ1-1; tentative D call: TRBD1 (6 bases). CDR1 and CDR2 (germline): MNHEY, SVGAGI. V lost 2 bases, J lost 1 base, and 8 bases lay in between. The CDR3 has 14 residues. The CDR3 loop is CASSYLQGNTEAFF. In DNA form, the CDR3 reads TGTGCCAGCAGTTACCTACAGGGGAACACTGAAGCTTTCTTT.

The chain recombines TRBV7-9 with TRBJ1-1; TRBD1 is a possible D gene (5 bases). Trimming removed 3 bases at V and 3 bases at J, with 14 bases between. The CDR3 is 15 amino acids. Germline V gene data show CDR1 as SEHNR and CDR2 as FQNEAQ (reference sequence). In nucleotides, the CDR3 is TGTGCCAGCAGCTTGGATAGGGGATGGCACACTGAAGCTTTCTTT. Translating it yields CASSLDRGWHTEAFF.

This clone appeared a single time. The chain has TRBV29-1 and TRBJ1-2, with D maybe TRBD1 (5 bases). Germline CDR1 SQVTM, CDR2 ANQGSEA. The V end was cut by 8 bases, the J end by 5 bases, with 15 bases between. This CDR3 is built from 12 residues. CDR3 in DNA: TGCAGCATGTGGGGCGGAAGATATGGCTACACCTTC. It encodes CSMWGGRYGYTF.

The DNA of the CDR3 is TGTGCCAGCCGTACAGAGTATAATTCACCCCTCCACTTT. Protein: CASRTEYNSPLHF. The chain couples TRBV2 to TRBJ1-6, with D uncertain. The ends were cut back, 8 bases at V and 4 bases at J, with 9 bases in the middle. There are 13 residues in the CDR3. Germline CDR1 and CDR2: SNHLY and FYNNEI.

The chain has TRBV9 and TRBJ1-1; D not resolved. V was pared by 1 base and J by 1 base, with 5 bases between. Germline CDR1 and CDR2: SGDLS and YYNGEE. The CDR3 is made up of 13 amino acids. The CDR3 sequence: CASSVQENTEAFF. CDR3 sequence (DNA): TGTGCCAGCAGCGTACAGGAGAACACTGAAGCTTTCTTT.

V and J are TRBV10-3 and TRBJ1-3; possibly TRBD1 for D (5 bases). The CDR3 consists of 13 residues. CDR1 and CDR2 from the germline V gene are ENHRY and SYGVKD. Trimming shortened V by 7 bases and J by 0 bases, and 7 bases separated the two germline ends. The CDR3 sequence: CAINQGSGNTIYF. DNA for the CDR3: TGTGCCATCAATCAGGGCTCTGGAAACACCATATATTTT.

CDR3 nucleotide sequence: TGTGCCAGCAGCCCCGGGATCAACAATGAGCAGTTCTTC. Translating it yields CASSPGINNEQFF. The rearrangement links TRBV11-3 to TRBJ2-1; D possibly corresponds to TRBD2 (5 bases). CDR3 size: 13 residues. The germline gives CDR1 SGHNT, CDR2 YENEEA. V was pared by 5 bases and J by 5 bases, with 10 bases between.

The V call is TRBV28, the J call TRBJ2-1; D perhaps matches TRBD2 (7 bases). The germline gives CDR1 MDHEN, CDR2 SYDVKM. With 4 bases removed from V and 2 bases from J, the gap between germline ends came to 15 bases. The CDR3 contains 16 residues. Here the CDR3 DNA reads TGTGCCAGCAGTTCCTTAGGGGGGGCCACCTACAATGAGCAGTTCTTC. Its translation: CASSSLGGATYNEQFF.

This chain uses TRBV7-9 with TRBJ1-2; 9 positions agree with TRBD1. CDR3 size: 14 residues. The junction had 7 bases not matched to a gene; V was cut back by 5 bases and J by 6 bases. Germline V gene sequence: CDR1 SEHNR, CDR2 FQNEAQ (reference sequence). CDR3 protein: CASSPGTGMDGYTF. The CDR3 DNA is TGTGCCAGCAGCCCGGGGACAGGGATGGATGGCTACACCTTC.

The chain uses TRBV21-1 and TRBJ1-1. TRBV21-1 is an annotated pseudogene. CDR3 size: 17 residues. CDR3 in DNA: TGTGCCAGCAGCAAAGGGGAGGAGGCCCGGATGAACACTGAAGCTTTCTTT. This sequence encodes CASSKGEEARMNTEAFF.

The chain joins TRBV2 to TRBJ1-6; no clear D gene. This CDR3 region has 12 residues. The V gene lost 7 bases and the J gene lost 6 bases, with 7 bases spanning the gap. Germline loops: CDR1 SNHLY, CDR2 FYNNEI. The DNA for the CDR3 is TGTGCCAGCAATCGGGTTAATTCACCCCTCCACTTT. This translates into CASNRVNSPLHF.